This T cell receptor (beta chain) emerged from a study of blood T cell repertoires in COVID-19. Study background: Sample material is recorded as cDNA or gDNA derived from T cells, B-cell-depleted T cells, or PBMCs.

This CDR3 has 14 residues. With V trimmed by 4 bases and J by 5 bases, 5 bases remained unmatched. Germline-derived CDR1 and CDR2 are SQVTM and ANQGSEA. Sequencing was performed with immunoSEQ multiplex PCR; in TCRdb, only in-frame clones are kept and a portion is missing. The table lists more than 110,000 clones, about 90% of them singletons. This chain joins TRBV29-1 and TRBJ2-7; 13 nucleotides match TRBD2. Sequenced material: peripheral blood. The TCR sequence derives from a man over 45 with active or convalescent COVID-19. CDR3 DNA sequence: TGCAGCGTTGGGGGACTAGCGGGAATGGACGAGCAGTACTTC. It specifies CSVGGLAGMDEQYF.